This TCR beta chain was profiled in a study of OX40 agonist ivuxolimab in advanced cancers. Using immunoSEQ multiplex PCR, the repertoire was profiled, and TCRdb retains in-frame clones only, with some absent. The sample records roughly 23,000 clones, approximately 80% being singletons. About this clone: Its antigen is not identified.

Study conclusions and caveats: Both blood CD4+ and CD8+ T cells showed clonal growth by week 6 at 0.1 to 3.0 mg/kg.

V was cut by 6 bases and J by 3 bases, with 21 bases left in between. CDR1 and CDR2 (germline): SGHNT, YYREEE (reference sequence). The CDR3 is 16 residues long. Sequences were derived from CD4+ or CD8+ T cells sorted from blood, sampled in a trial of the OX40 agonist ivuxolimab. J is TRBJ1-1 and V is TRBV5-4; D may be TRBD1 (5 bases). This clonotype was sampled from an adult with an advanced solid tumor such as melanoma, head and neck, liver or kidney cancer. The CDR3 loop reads CASTTPGTGRDTEAFF. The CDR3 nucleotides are TGTGCCAGCACCACGCCGGGCACAGGTCGGGACACTGAAGCTTTCTTT.